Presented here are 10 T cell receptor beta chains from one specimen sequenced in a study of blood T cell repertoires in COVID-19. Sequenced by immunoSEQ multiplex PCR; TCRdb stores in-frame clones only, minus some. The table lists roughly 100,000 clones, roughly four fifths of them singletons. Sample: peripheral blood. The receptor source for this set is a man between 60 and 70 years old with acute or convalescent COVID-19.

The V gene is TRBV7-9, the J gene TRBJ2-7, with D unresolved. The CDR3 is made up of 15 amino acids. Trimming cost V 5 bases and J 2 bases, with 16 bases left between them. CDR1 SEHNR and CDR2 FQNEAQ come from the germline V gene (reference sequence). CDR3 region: CASSPQVSTAYEQYF. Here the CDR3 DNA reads TGTGCCAGCAGCCCCCAGGTGAGCACTGCCTACGAGCAGTACTTC.

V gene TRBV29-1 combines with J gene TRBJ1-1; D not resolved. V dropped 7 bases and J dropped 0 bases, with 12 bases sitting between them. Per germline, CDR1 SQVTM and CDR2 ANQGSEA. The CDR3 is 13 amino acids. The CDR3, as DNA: TGCAGCGCTAAACGGGAGATGAACACTGAAGCTTTCTTT. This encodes CSAKREMNTEAFF.

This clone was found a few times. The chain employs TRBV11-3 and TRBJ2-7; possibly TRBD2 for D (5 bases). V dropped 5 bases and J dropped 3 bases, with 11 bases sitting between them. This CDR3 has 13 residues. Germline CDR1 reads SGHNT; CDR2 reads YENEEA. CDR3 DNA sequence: TGTGCCAGCAGCCAGAGAAGCGGCTACGAGCAGTACTTC. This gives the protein CASSQRSGYEQYF. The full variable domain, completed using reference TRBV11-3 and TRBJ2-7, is EAGVVQSPRYKIIEKKQPVAFWCNPISGHNTLYWYLQNLGQGPELLIRYENEEAVDDSQLPKDRFSAERLKGVDSTLKIQPAELGDSAVYLCASSQRSGYEQYFGPGTRLTVT.

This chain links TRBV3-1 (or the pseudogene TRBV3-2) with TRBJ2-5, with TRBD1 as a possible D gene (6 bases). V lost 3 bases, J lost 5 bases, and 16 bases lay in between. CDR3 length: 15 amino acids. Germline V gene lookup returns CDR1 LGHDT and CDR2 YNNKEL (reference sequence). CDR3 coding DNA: TGTGCCAGCAGCCAGCCACAGGGATTTGACGAGACCCAGTACTTC. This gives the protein CASSQPQGFDETQYF.

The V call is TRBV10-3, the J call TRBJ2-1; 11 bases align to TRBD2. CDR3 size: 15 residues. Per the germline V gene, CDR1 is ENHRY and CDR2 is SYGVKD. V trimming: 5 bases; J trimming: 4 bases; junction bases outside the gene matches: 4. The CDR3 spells CAISPTSGNYNEQFF. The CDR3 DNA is TGTGCCATCAGTCCGACTAGCGGGAATTACAATGAGCAGTTCTTC.

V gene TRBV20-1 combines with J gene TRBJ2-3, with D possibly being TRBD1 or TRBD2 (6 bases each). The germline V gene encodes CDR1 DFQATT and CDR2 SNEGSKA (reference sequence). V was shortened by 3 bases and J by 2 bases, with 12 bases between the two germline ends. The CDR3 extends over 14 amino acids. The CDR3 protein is CSASGGPSTDTQYF. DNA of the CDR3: TGCAGTGCTAGTGGGGGGCCCTCCACAGATACGCAGTATTTT.

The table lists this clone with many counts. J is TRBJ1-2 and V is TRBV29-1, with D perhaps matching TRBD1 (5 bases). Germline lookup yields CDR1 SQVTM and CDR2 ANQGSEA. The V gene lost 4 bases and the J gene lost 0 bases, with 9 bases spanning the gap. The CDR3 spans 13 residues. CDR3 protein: CSVGQMTNYGYTF. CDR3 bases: TGCAGCGTTGGACAGATGACTAACTATGGCTACACCTTC.

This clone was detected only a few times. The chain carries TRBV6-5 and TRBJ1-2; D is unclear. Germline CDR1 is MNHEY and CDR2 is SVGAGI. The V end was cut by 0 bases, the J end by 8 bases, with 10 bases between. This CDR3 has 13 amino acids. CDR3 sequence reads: CASSYSGRGGYTF. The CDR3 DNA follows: TGTGCCAGCAGTTACTCAGGGAGAGGGGGCTACACCTTC.

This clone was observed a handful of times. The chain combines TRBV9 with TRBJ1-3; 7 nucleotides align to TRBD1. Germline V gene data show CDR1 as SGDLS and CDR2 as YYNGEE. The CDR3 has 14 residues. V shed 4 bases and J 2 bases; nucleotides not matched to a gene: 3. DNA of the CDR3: TGTGCCAGCAGCCTAGGGACAGCTGGAAACACCATATATTTT. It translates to CASSLGTAGNTIYF.

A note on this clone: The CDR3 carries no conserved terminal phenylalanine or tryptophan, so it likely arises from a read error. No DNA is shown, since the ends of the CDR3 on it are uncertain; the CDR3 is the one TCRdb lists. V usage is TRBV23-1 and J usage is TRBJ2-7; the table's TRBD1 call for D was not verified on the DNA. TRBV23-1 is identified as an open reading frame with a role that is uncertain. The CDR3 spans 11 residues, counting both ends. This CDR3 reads CASSQGDSPKA.